Each of the 30 T cell receptor beta chains below was sequenced from the same sample in a study of T cells in Graves' hyperthyroidism and ophthalmopathy. The TCR beta CDR3 regions underwent amplification using RNA transcripts as the source. RT-PCR in the first round (using the HTBI primer set) targeted the TCR CDR3. Via MiXCR, TCRdb re-called the multiplex PCR reads, giving one row per CDR3 protein. The sample lists roughly 580,000 distinct CDR3 sequences; roughly 50% were seen once. Material for sequencing was peripheral blood or thyroid tissue (not recorded which). Receptor source: a woman aged 18-29 years with Graves' hyperthyroidism.

This clonotype is a singleton in its sample. A read error is likely, as this CDR3 ends without the conserved phenylalanine or tryptophan. The gene calls are TRBV7-9 and TRBJ1-1; 10 bases align to TRBD1. Germline CDR1 reads SEHNR; CDR2 reads FQNEAQ (reference sequence). There are 13 residues in the CDR3. Trimming at V came to 5 bases and at J to 11 bases, leaving 8 bases not matched to a gene. CDR3 sequence: CASSPGTGASAFL. The DNA of the CDR3 is TGTGCCAGCAGCCCCGGGACAGGGGCCTCGGCTTTCCTT.

This clonotype appeared many times. The V and J genes are TRBV2 and TRBJ1-2; D perhaps matches TRBD1 (5 bases). Per the germline V gene, CDR1 is SNHLY and CDR2 is FYNNEI. The CDR3 consists of 14 residues. V was cut by 3 bases and J by 7 bases, with 15 bases left in between. As DNA, the CDR3 is TGTGCCAGCAGTGATGGGGATGGAAGGGGTGGCTACACCTTC. This encodes CASSDGDGRGGYTF.

The gene calls are TRBV2 and TRBJ2-7, with D maybe TRBD1 (6 bases). Germline V gene lookup returns CDR1 SNHLY and CDR2 FYNNEI. The CDR3 contains 14 residues. With 7 bases removed from V and 3 bases from J, the gap between germline ends came to 16 bases. The CDR3 DNA is TGTGCCAGCACCCCGGACAGAGAAGACTACGAGCAGTACTTC. It is translated as CASTPDREDYEQYF.

This chain joins TRBV12-3 or TRBV12-4 and TRBJ1-1; 7 nucleotides align to TRBD1. There are 15 residues in the CDR3. V was clipped by 4 bases and J by 1 base; unmatched bases: 6. The CDR3 nucleotides are TGTGCCAGCAGTTCCCACAGGGGCGGGAACACTGAAGCTTTCTTT. Its translation is CASSSHRGGNTEAFF.

Remarks on this clonotype: A read error may account for a junction end that differs from germline. This sequence joins TRBV14 and TRBJ2-6; the D call may be TRBD1 or TRBD2 (5 bases each). CDR1 is SGHDN, CDR2 FVKESK, per germline. This CDR3 contains 14 residues. The CDR3 loop reads CASSQDAGANVLAF. The CDR3 nucleotides are TGTGCCAGCAGCCAAGATGCCGGGGCCAACGTCCTGGCTTTC.

The V gene is TRBV12-3 or TRBV12-4, the J gene TRBJ2-7; D unclear. The ends were cut back, 5 bases at V and 2 bases at J, with 13 bases in the middle. There are 14 residues in the CDR3. The CDR3 sequence is CASSLSLGTYEQYF. CDR3 DNA sequence: TGTGCCAGCAGTCTGAGCCTAGGGACCTACGAGCAGTACTTC.

J is TRBJ1-5 and V is TRBV20-1; the D gene is possibly TRBD1 (5 bases). CDR1 and CDR2 from the germline V gene are DFQATT and SNEGSKA (reference sequence). This CDR3 spans 13 amino acids. V dropped 3 bases and J dropped 9 bases, with 15 bases sitting between them. CDR3 sequence reads: CSARLSEGMPQHF. DNA for the CDR3: TGCAGTGCTAGGCTCTCGGAGGGGATGCCCCAGCATTTT.

V and J are TRBV19 and TRBJ2-6; TRBD1 agrees at 9 bases. CDR1 LNHDA and CDR2 SQIVND come from the germline V gene (reference sequence). The CDR3 totals 18 residues. With 3 bases clipped from V and 0 bases from J, the junction kept 6 bases outside the gene matches. The CDR3 is CASSILGQGFSGANVLTF. The DNA for the CDR3 is TGTGCCAGTAGTATCCTGGGACAGGGTTTCTCTGGGGCCAACGTCCTGACTTTC.

This clonotype has at least ten counts. The chain uses TRBV7-3 and TRBJ1-1, with D hard to call. Trimming shortened V by 8 bases and J by 1 base, and 11 bases separated the two germline ends. Looked up from germline, CDR1 is SGHTA and CDR2 is FQGTGA. The CDR3 length is 13 residues. The CDR3 nucleotides are TGTGCCAGCCAGGAACAAGCGAACACTGAAGCTTTCTTT. This codes for CASQEQANTEAFF. Supplemented by reference TRBV7-3 and TRBJ1-1, the full variable domain reads GAGVSQTPSNKVTEKGKYVELRCDPISGHTALYWYRQSLGQGPEFLIYFQGTGAADDSGLPNDRFFAVRPEGSVSTLKIQRTERGDSAVYLCASQEQANTEAFFGQGTRLTVV.

This clonotype was counted a few times. The chain recombines TRBV7-3 with TRBJ1-4; D is undetermined. Trimming removed 5 bases at V and 0 bases at J, with 19 bases between. Germline V gene sequence: CDR1 SGHTA, CDR2 FQGTGA. The CDR3 runs to 18 residues. CDR3 coding DNA: TGTGCCAGCAGCCCAGGACGGAGCAACTATGCAACTAATGAAAAACTGTTTTTT. Residues: CASSPGRSNYATNEKLFF.

The gene calls are TRBV7-2 and TRBJ1-1; D unclear. The V and J ends lost 7 bases and 3 bases respectively, with 15 bases between them. Germline V gene data show CDR1 as SGHTA and CDR2 as FQGNSA. This CDR3 has 14 residues. The CDR3 DNA reads as TGTGCCAGCACCGCCTACCTAGGGTACACTGAAGCTTTCTTT. Protein product: CASTAYLGYTEAFF. Using reference TRBV7-2 and TRBJ1-1 for the parts outside the CDR3, the full variable domain is GAGVSQSPSNKVTEKGKDVELRCDPISGHTALYWYRQSLGQGLEFLIYFQGNSAPDKSGLPSDRFSAERTGGSVSTLTIQRTQQEDSAVYLCASTAYLGYTEAFFGQGTRLTVV.

Concerning this clonotype: A read error may be the cause here, since a much bigger clone is one base away. This chain joins TRBV29-1 and TRBJ2-7; 11 bases are shared with TRBD2. Germline V gives CDR1 SQVTM, CDR2 ANQGSEA. The CDR3 covers 13 residues. The V segment lost 4 bases and the J segment 8 bases; nucleotides outside the gene matches: 7. DNA for the CDR3: TGCAGCGTTGGAGGGACTAGCGGATACAAGCAGTACTTC. Its protein is CSVGGTSGYKQYF.

This sequence joins TRBV6-6 and TRBJ1-2; D not resolved. The CDR3 contains 15 residues. Trimming shortened V by 6 bases and J by 4 bases, and 18 bases separated the two germline ends. CDR1 is MNHNY and CDR2 is SVGAGI in the germline V gene (reference sequence). CDR3 DNA sequence: TGTGCCAGCAGCCGGGATGGCAGCGACGTCTATGGCTACACCTTC. Its translation: CASSRDGSDVYGYTF.

On this clonotype: Since a much larger clone is just one base distant, this may be a read error. This sequence joins TRBV7-8 and TRBJ2-7; D unclear. V lost 4 bases and J lost 4, with 11 bases in between. This CDR3 has 13 amino acids. Germline V gene sequence: CDR1 SGHVS, CDR2 FQNEAQ. In DNA, the CDR3 is TGTGCCAGCAGCTCAGCTCCATCGTACGAGCAGTACTTC. Amino acids: CASSSAPSYEQYF.

The chain uses TRBV6-5 and TRBJ2-7; D may match TRBD1 or TRBD2 (6 bases each). CDR3 length: 15 amino acids. Trimming shortened V by 4 bases and J by 5 bases, and 18 bases separated the two germline ends. CDR1 and CDR2 (germline): MNHEY, SVGAGI. CDR3 amino acids: CASSLFPGAAHEQYF. In DNA form, the CDR3 reads TGTGCCAGCAGTTTATTCCCGGGGGCGGCTCACGAGCAGTACTTC.

This clonotype was picked up one time. The chain employs TRBV2 and TRBJ2-7; D unresolved. In germline, CDR1 is SNHLY, CDR2 FYNNEI. The CDR3 is made up of 10 amino acids. V shed 8 bases and J shed 6 bases, with 8 bases lying between them. Here the CDR3 reads CASVGVEQYF. CDR3 coding DNA: TGTGCCAGCGTAGGTGTCGAGCAGTACTTC.

The chain carries TRBV7-8 and TRBJ1-6; no firm D call. From germline, CDR1 is SGHVS and CDR2 FQNEAQ. The CDR3 runs to 17 residues. Trimming removed 6 bases from V and 4 bases from J, with 19 bases in between. CDR3 sequence (DNA): TGTGCCAGCAGACTAGGCGGGGAAGACGATTATAATTCACCCCTCCACTTT. Translating it yields CASRLGGEDDYNSPLHF. The whole variable domain, remainder taken from reference TRBV7-8 and TRBJ1-6, is GAGVSQSPRYKVAKRGQDVALRCDPISGHVSLFWYQQALGQGPEFLTYFQNEAQLDKSGLPSDRFFAERPEGSVSTLKIQRTQQEDSAVYLCASRLGGEDDYNSPLHFGNGTRLTVT.

In this sample, this clonotype turned up once. The genes are TRBV20-1 and TRBJ2-3; 7 nucleotides agree with TRBD2. The length of the CDR3 is 13 residues. Trimming at V came to 6 bases and at J to 6 bases, leaving 9 bases not matched to a gene. Germline V gene sequence: CDR1 DFQATT, CDR2 SNEGSKA (reference sequence). The CDR3 sequence: CSASQSAGDTQYF. The CDR3 bases are TGCAGTGCCAGCCAATCAGCGGGGGATACGCAGTATTTT.

This clonotype came up a few times. The gene calls are TRBV19 and TRBJ2-5; D is tentatively TRBD1 or TRBD2 (5 bases each). The ends were cut back, 6 bases at V and 6 bases at J, with 14 bases in the middle. The CDR3 has 13 residues. In germline, CDR1 is LNHDA, CDR2 SQIVND (reference sequence). DNA for the CDR3: TGTGCCAGTAGGCTCGGAGAGGGGCAGACCCAGTACTTC. Its protein product is CASRLGEGQTQYF.

Concerning this clonotype itself: A much larger clone lies a single base off, so this may be a read error. V and J are TRBV7-8 and TRBJ2-7; tentatively, D is TRBD1 (5 bases). This CDR3 is built from 12 residues. CDR1 SGHVS and CDR2 FQNEAQ come from the germline V gene. The CDR3 sequence: CASGQGPYEQCF. The CDR3 DNA reads as TGTGCCAGCGGACAAGGCCCCTACGAGCAGTGCTTC.

The V gene is TRBV19, the J gene TRBJ2-7; TRBD2 matches 8 bases. V lost 8 bases and J lost 5; bases outside the gene matches: 11. This CDR3 is built from 14 residues. CDR1 and CDR2 from the germline V gene are LNHDA and SQIVND (reference sequence). The CDR3 sequence is CASSPGTRGNEQYF. The CDR3 DNA follows: TGTGCCAGTTCCCCCGGGACTAGGGGAAACGAGCAGTACTTC.

This sequence joins TRBV19 and TRBJ1-5; 8 bases agree with TRBD1. Germline-derived CDR1 and CDR2 are LNHDA and SQIVND (reference sequence). V lost 9 bases to trimming and J lost 2 bases; unmatched junction nucleotides: 12. The CDR3 sequence is 16 residues long. The chain's CDR3 is CARAPGGVCGNQPQHF. The DNA of the CDR3 is TGTGCCAGGGCCCCAGGGGGCGTTTGCGGCAATCAGCCCCAGCATTTT.

V is TRBV7-9 and J is TRBJ1-2; 9 nucleotides agree with TRBD1. The CDR3 totals 13 residues. Unmatched junction bases numbered 4, after V lost 5 bases and J lost 6 bases. Germline V gene sequence: CDR1 SEHNR, CDR2 FQNEAQ (reference sequence). The DNA for the CDR3 is TGTGCCAGCAGCCGGACAGGGGATAATGGCTACACCTTC. As protein: CASSRTGDNGYTF.

This clonotype was seen ten or more times. V usage is TRBV27 and J usage is TRBJ1-5; D possibly corresponds to TRBD1 (5 bases). The CDR3 is 14 amino acids. Germline V lookup: CDR1 MNHEY, CDR2 SMNVEV (reference sequence). V was shortened by 2 bases and J by 3 bases, with 8 bases between the two germline ends. Written as DNA, the CDR3 is TGTGCCAGCAGTTTAAAGGGGTCCAATCAGCCCCAGCATTTT. This gives the protein CASSLKGSNQPQHF.

The chain employs TRBV2 and TRBJ1-4, with a weak D call TRBD1 (6 bases). The germline gives CDR1 SNHLY, CDR2 FYNNEI. The CDR3 has 17 amino acids. Deletions cut 5 bases from V and 1 base from J, with 17 bases between. The CDR3 sequence is CASSSHTAGETNEKLFF. CDR3 nucleotide sequence: TGTGCCAGCAGTTCACATACCGCAGGGGAAACTAATGAAAAACTGTTTTTT.

As regards this clonotype: With a much larger clone just one base away, this may be a read error. This sequence joins TRBV10-1 and TRBJ1-4, with D maybe TRBD1 (5 bases). From germline, CDR1 is WNHNN and CDR2 SYGVQD (reference sequence). The CDR3 totals 15 residues. Trimming shortened V by 5 bases and J by 8 bases, and 18 bases separated the two germline ends. CDR3 DNA: TGCGCCAGCAGTAAGGTCCGAGGGGTCGGGGAAAAACTGTTTTTT. It translates to CASSKVRGVGEKLFF.

About this clonotype: This could be a read error, since a much larger clone is one nucleotide away. V gene TRBV24-1 combines with J gene TRBJ2-5; possible D gene TRBD2, 6 bases. This CDR3 spans 15 amino acids. Trimming cost V 3 bases and J 7 bases, with 17 bases left between them. Germline assignment: CDR1 KGHDR and CDR2 SFDVKD. The CDR3 here is CATSDGPFGGGTQYF. CDR3 nucleotide sequence: TGTGCCACCAGTGATGGACCCTTTGGGGGAGGGACCCAGTACTTC.

Regarding this clonotype: Being one base from a much bigger clone, this may be a read error. V and J are TRBV29-1 and TRBJ2-7, with 8 bases matching TRBD2. From germline, CDR1 is SQVTM and CDR2 ANQGSEA. This CDR3 contains 14 residues. V shed 6 bases and J 0 bases; nucleotides not matched to a gene: 7. The CDR3, as DNA: TGCAGCGTGGGGGGACTAGAGTACTCCTACGAGCAGTACTTC. It yields the protein CSVGGLEYSYEQYF.

This clonotype showed up just a few times. The gene calls are TRBV2 and TRBJ2-7, with D possibly TRBD2 on 5 matching bases. The V gene's germline CDR1 is SNHLY and CDR2 FYNNEI. This CDR3 is 14 amino acids long. Trimming removed 6 bases from V and 4 bases from J, with 16 bases in between. DNA for the CDR3: TGTGCCAGCAGCAAACTAGGAGCTTCATACGAGCAGTACTTC. It encodes CASSKLGASYEQYF.

This clonotype has only a few counts. V is TRBV7-8 and J is TRBJ2-7; weak D call: TRBD2 (6 bases). Trimming pared 8 bases from V and 3 bases from J, leaving 20 bases between. The CDR3 is made up of 15 amino acids. The germline V gene encodes CDR1 SGHVS and CDR2 FQNEAQ. DNA of the CDR3: TGTGCCAGCTCCGGAAGGTGGGGGGTTAACTACGAGCAGTACTTC. This encodes CASSGRWGVNYEQYF.